These T cell receptor beta chains were read from a single sample in a study of T cell responses to AZD1222 COVID-19 vaccine. The assay was immunoSEQ multiplex PCR, and TCRdb's table has in-frame clones only and misses some. The profile shows some 130,000 clones, approximately 92% of them singletons. Source: peripheral blood, taken 28 days after the second AZD1222 dose. The receptor set was obtained from an adult who received the AZD1222 COVID-19 vaccine. Each CDR3 is given with its conserved first and last residue. D genes are given only for firm matches. Clone size is stated in some rows and not others, as once, few, many or a class when expanded.

d_call	v_call	clone_size	j_call	cdr3_aa	cdr3_nt
.	TRBV5-1	.	TRBJ2-1	CASSLASRNSYNEQFF	TGCGCCAGCAGCTTGGCCAGTAGGAACTCCTACAATGAGCAGTTCTTC
.	TRBV18	.	TRBJ1-2	CASSPSRSTGSTTF	TGTGCCAGCTCACCATCACGGAGTACCGGTTCTACAACCTTC
.	TRBV11-2	.	TRBJ1-3	CASSIRYGAGNTIYF	TGTGCCAGCAGCATTAGGTACGGGGCTGGAAACACCATATATTTT
TRBD1	TRBV9	.	TRBJ2-1	CASSVPGTGNNEQFF	TGTGCCAGCAGCGTACCCGGGACAGGAAACAATGAGCAGTTCTTC
.	TRBV29-1	.	TRBJ1-2	CSATGAVENYGYTF	TGCAGCGCTACAGGAGCGGTGGAAAACTATGGCTACACCTTC
.	TRBV5-1	.	TRBJ2-2	CASSLGTHTGELFF	TGCGCCAGCAGCTTGGGGACCCACACCGGGGAGCTGTTTTTT
.	TRBV30	.	TRBJ1-1	CAWMAGPGTEAFF	TGTGCCTGGATGGCAGGGCCTGGCACTGAAGCTTTCTTT
.	TRBV2	.	TRBJ2-1	CASKRNSGEQFF	TGTGCCAGCAAGAGGAATTCCGGTGAGCAGTTCTTC
.	TRBV9	.	TRBJ1-2	CASSVATGNYGYTF	TGTGCCAGCAGCGTAGCTACGGGGAACTATGGCTACACCTTC
TRBD1	TRBV6-5	.	TRBJ1-6	CASSLWTGGNSPLHF	TGTGCCAGCAGTCTTTGGACAGGCGGGAATTCACCCCTCCACTTT
TRBD1	TRBV9	.	TRBJ2-1	CASSADRGGHNEQFF	TGTGCCAGCAGCGCGGACAGGGGAGGTCACAATGAGCAGTTCTTC
.	TRBV19	.	TRBJ1-5	CASQGSVYSNQPQHF	TGTGCCAGCCAGGGTTCGGTTTATAGCAATCAGCCCCAGCATTTT
.	TRBV21-1	.	TRBJ1-1	CASRLHPDRGPNTEAFF	TGTGCCAGCAGACTACACCCGGACAGGGGGCCCAACACTGAAGCTTTCTTT
.	TRBV6-6	.	TRBJ1-5	CASRPVSHSNQPQHF	TGTGCCAGCAGGCCTGTTTCACATAGCAATCAGCCCCAGCATTTT
.	TRBV10-1	.	TRBJ2-5	CASSEFETQYF	TGCGCCAGCAGTGAGTTTGAGACCCAGTACTTC
TRBD1	TRBV27	.	TRBJ1-4	CASSSGQGPNEKLFF	TGTGCCAGCAGTTCAGGACAGGGCCCTAATGAAAAACTGTTTTTT
.	TRBV11-2	.	TRBJ2-1	CASSLVGLDNEQFF	TGTGCCAGCAGCTTGGTGGGGCTGGACAATGAGCAGTTCTTC
.	TRBV12-3/TRBV12-4	once	TRBJ1-1	CASSLEAGGAFF	TGTGCCAGCAGTTTAGAGGCAGGAGGAGCTTTCTTT
.	TRBV20-1	.	TRBJ1-2	CSAWTVYGYTF	TGCAGTGCTTGGACAGTCTATGGCTACACCTTC
.	TRBV25-1	.	TRBJ2-6	CASSELKGSGANVLTF	TGTGCCAGCAGTGAACTGAAGGGTTCTGGGGCCAACGTCCTGACTTTC
.	TRBV6-5	.	TRBJ1-2	CASSYSYRDYGYTF	TGTGCCAGCAGTTACTCTTACAGGGATTATGGCTACACCTTC
.	TRBV4-2	.	TRBJ1-2	CASSQESSGYTF	TGTGCCAGCAGCCAAGAAAGCAGTGGCTACACCTTC
TRBD1	TRBV28	.	TRBJ2-2	CASRQGGVQTGELFF	TGTGCCAGCAGACAGGGGGGCGTCCAGACCGGGGAGCTGTTTTTT